Below, one T cell receptor (beta chain) is given with its context. Its antigen is unidentified. The sample originates from a study of vaccination effects on CD4 cells after COVID-19. Study-level background: Sample collection from a couple of convalescent patients occurred 16 days and one week before vaccination.

The study's findings and limits: In the late period after vaccination, infection- and vaccine-induced clones contracted markedly. Relatively few convalescent patients took part in the study, which had no early post-infection timepoints.

Using viral peptide pools, the ViraFEST assay grew out antigen-specific CD4+ T cells prior to sequencing. After more than 9 days in culture, the CD4+ T cells were isolated. The individual was infected with SARS-CoV-2 between March and December 2020, as confirmed by PCR. The table came from immunoSEQ multiplex PCR; TCRdb's copy has only in-frame clones and leaves some out. The sample contains under 70,000 clones, 76% of which appear only once. Germline CDR1 and CDR2: SNHLY and FYNNEI. V dropped 3 bases and J dropped 1; count of bases not matched to a gene: 1. The CDR3 has 14 amino acids. The rearrangement links TRBV2 to TRBJ2-3; TRBD1 matches at 7 bases. This receptor was obtained from a human donor who had a prior SARS-CoV-2 infection. This material consisted of CD4+ T cells from PBMCs cultured with HIV peptides, taken before COVID-19 vaccination. Indicated subset: HIV-1 Nef peptide pool negative control/reference culture. The CDR3 loop is CASSDQGGTDTQYF. In DNA form, the CDR3 reads TGTGCCAGCAGTGACCAGGGGGGCACAGATACGCAGTATTTT.